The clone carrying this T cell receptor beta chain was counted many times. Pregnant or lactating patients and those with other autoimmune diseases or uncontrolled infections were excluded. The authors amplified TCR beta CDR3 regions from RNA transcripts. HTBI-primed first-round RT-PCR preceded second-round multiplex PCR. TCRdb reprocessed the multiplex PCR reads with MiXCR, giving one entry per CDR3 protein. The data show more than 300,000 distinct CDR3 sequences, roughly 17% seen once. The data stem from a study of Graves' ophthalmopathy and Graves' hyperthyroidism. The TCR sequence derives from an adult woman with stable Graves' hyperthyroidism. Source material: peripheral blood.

The CDR3 reads CASSRRGQPQHF. DNA for the CDR3: TGTGCCAGCAGCCGACGGGGTCAGCCCCAGCATTTT. The gene calls are TRBV28 and TRBJ1-5; no clear D. V was clipped by 6 bases and J by 6 bases, with 9 bases between them. Germline lookup yields CDR1 MDHEN and CDR2 SYDVKM. The CDR3 contains 12 residues.